The entry below gives a single T cell receptor (beta chain) sequence along with its context. Its antigen remains unknown. The data originate from a study of T-cell memory formation after mild COVID-19. Study details: For the most part, TCR clusters were specific to one donor.

Study-wide findings and caveats: Cross-reactive memory appears to have joined, as suggested by some responding clones showing up in pre-infection memory. Among contracting clones, CD4+ were mainly CM/EM and CD8+ enriched in EMRA.

One entry per CDR3 protein, called by TCRdb with MiXCR from the 5' RACE reads. The profile shows under 250,000 distinct CDR3 sequences, about 16% of them singletons. Sequencing was carried out using PBMCs or a T cell subset sorted from them (not recorded which). The TCR originated in an adult woman who had mild COVID-19 (a few samples of this study predate the infection). Cell type and time point are not known.

The CDR3 loop reads CASSLGLRGADTGELFF. The CDR3 bases are TGCGCCAGCAGCTTGGGCCTCCGCGGGGCGGACACCGGGGAGCTGTTTTTT. The V gene is TRBV5-1, the J gene TRBJ2-2; the D gene is possibly TRBD2 (6 bases). There are 17 residues in the CDR3. Germline V gives CDR1 SGHRS, CDR2 YFSETQ. V dropped 0 bases and J dropped 3 bases, with 15 bases sitting between them.